The 19 T cell receptor beta chains given below trace back to one sample, sequenced in a study of cytomegalovirus exposure and HLA in healthy donors. The study ran its PCR with 60 Vbeta and 13 Jbeta primers. Assay used: immunoSEQ multiplex PCR; TCRdb lists only in-frame clones, some missing. The sample includes 120,000 to 150,000 clones, roughly 80% of them seen just once. Sequenced sample: PBMCs. The receptors here all came from a man aged 35-49 years in good health and CMV-seropositive.

This sequence joins TRBV7-8 and TRBJ2-7, with 7 bases aligning to TRBD2. With 1 base clipped from V and 4 bases from J, the junction kept 7 bases outside the gene matches. The CDR3 loop spans 15 amino acids. Germline values: CDR1 SGHVS, CDR2 FQNEAQ. DNA of the CDR3: TGTGCCAGCAGCTTAGACCGCGGGAGTCTTTACGAGCAGTACTTC. As protein: CASSLDRGSLYEQYF. The full variable domain, its missing parts supplied by reference TRBV7-8 and TRBJ2-7, is GAGVSQSPRYKVAKRGQDVALRCDPISGHVSLFWYQQALGQGPEFLTYFQNEAQLDKSGLPSDRFFAERPEGSVSTLKIQRTQQEDSAVYLCASSLDRGSLYEQYFGPGTRLTVT.

This rearrangement joins TRBV5-1 to TRBJ1-1; a possible D gene is TRBD1 (5 bases). The CDR3 is 11 residues long. CDR1 is SGHRS and CDR2 is YFSETQ in the germline V gene. Trimming took off 6 bases at V and 4 bases at J, with 7 bases between the two ends. For the CDR3, the DNA is TGCGCCAGCAAGGGGATCACTGAAGCTTTCTTT. Its protein is CASKGITEAFF.

The chain uses TRBV7-2 and TRBJ2-1, with D tentatively TRBD2 (5 bases). Germline assignment: CDR1 SGHTA and CDR2 FQGNSA. V lost 5 bases and J lost 0, with 14 bases in between. The CDR3 has 16 residues. In DNA form, the CDR3 reads TGTGCCAGCAGCCCCCACGGTGGGAGCTCCTACAATGAGCAGTTCTTC. Translated: CASSPHGGSSYNEQFF.

This chain uses TRBV5-6 with TRBJ2-5, with D tentatively TRBD1 (7 bases). The end of the DNA is better explained by TRBJ2-7, so the J call may be wrong. The germline gives CDR1 SGHDT, CDR2 YYEEEE. The CDR3 contains 15 residues. Here the CDR3 DNA reads TGTGCCAGCAGCTTGTCGGGGGACAGCGTTTACGAGCAGTACTTC. This translates into CASSLSGDSVYEQYF.

J is TRBJ2-3 and V is TRBV4-3; D ambiguous. This CDR3 has 17 residues. Between the trimmed V and J ends, which lost 2 bases and 0 bases, there was a span of 15 bases. Germline V gene sequence: CDR1 LGHNA, CDR2 YSLEER. The CDR3 coding sequence is TGCGCCAGCAGCCAACGCTCCCGTCTGACTAGCACAGATACGCAGTATTTT. Translating it yields CASSQRSRLTSTDTQYF.

V usage is TRBV19 and J usage is TRBJ1-5; the D is unclear. The germline V and J ends were trimmed by 9 bases and 2 bases, with 5 bases remaining between them. Germline loops: CDR1 LNHDA, CDR2 SQIVND (reference sequence). This CDR3 has 11 residues. CDR3 DNA sequence: TGTGCCAGCCCTGGCAATCAGCCCCAGCATTTT. It is translated as CASPGNQPQHF.

V is TRBV11-2 and J is TRBJ1-1, with D perhaps matching TRBD1 (5 bases). Germline lookup yields CDR1 SGHAT and CDR2 FQNNGV. The CDR3 is 13 amino acids. V lost 0 bases and J lost 8, with 10 bases in between. The CDR3 nucleotides are TGTGCCAGCAGCTTAGATCAGGGAACCGAAGCTTTCTTT. Protein product: CASSLDQGTEAFF.

The V call is TRBV6-5, the J call TRBJ1-2; TRBD1 matches 7 bases. With V trimmed by 2 bases and J by 4 bases, 4 bases remained unmatched. Germline CDR1 reads MNHEY; CDR2 reads SVGAGI. CDR3 size: 14 residues. CDR3 residues: CASSYRGRVYGYTF. CDR3 sequence (DNA): TGTGCCAGCAGTTACAGGGGGCGCGTCTATGGCTACACCTTC.

The chain links TRBV28 to TRBJ1-1; 9 nucleotides match TRBD1. CDR3 size: 16 residues. The germline CDR1 and CDR2 sequences are MDHEN and SYDVKM. V was pared by 2 bases and J by 6 bases, with 10 bases of the junction left unmatched. CDR3 coding DNA: TGTGCCAGCAGTTTACCCACAGGGGGCGCGAGGTCTGAAGCTTTCTTT. The encoded protein is CASSLPTGGARSEAFF.

The chain combines TRBV7-2 with TRBJ2-4; TRBD2 matches 7 bases. Trimming removed 2 bases from V and 8 bases from J; junction bases left unmatched: 6. This CDR3 region has 14 residues. In germline, CDR1 is SGHTA, CDR2 FQGNSA. DNA for the CDR3: TGTGCCAGCAGCTTATCGGCGGGGGTGGACATTCAGTACTTC. Translating gives CASSLSAGVDIQYF.

The chain joins TRBV4-3 to TRBJ2-5; TRBD2 matches at 12 bases. Germline-derived CDR1 and CDR2 are LGHNA and YSLEER. The CDR3 has 17 amino acids. J lost 5 bases, V lost 1 base, and 8 bases had no gene match. The CDR3 loop is CASSQGLAGGSAETQYF. CDR3 coding DNA: TGCGCCAGCAGCCAAGGTCTAGCGGGAGGGTCTGCGGAGACCCAGTACTTC.

The CDR3, as DNA: TGTGCCAGCAGCTTAAGGGCCCCAGGGCAGGGGAATTCACCCCTCCACTTT. Translating it yields CASSLRAPGQGNSPLHF. J is TRBJ1-6 and V is TRBV7-3; the D gene is possibly TRBD1 (6 bases). This CDR3 has 17 residues. The germline V and J ends were trimmed by 1 base and 7 bases, with 17 bases remaining between them. The germline V gene encodes CDR1 SGHTA and CDR2 FQGTGA.

This rearrangement joins TRBV18 to TRBJ2-1; weak D call: TRBD1 (5 bases). Trimming removed 4 bases from V and 4 bases from J, with 14 bases in between. Looked up from germline, CDR1 is KGHSH and CDR2 is LQKENI. The CDR3 sequence is 15 residues long. CDR3 sequence: CASSLQEPQYNEQFF. CDR3 nucleotide sequence: TGTGCCAGCTCACTACAGGAACCCCAGTACAATGAGCAGTTCTTC. Full variable domain (missing parts from reference TRBV18 and TRBJ2-1): NAGVMQNPRHLVRRRGQEARLRCSPMKGHSHVYWYRQLPEEGLKFMVYLQKENIIDESGMPKERFSAEFPKEGPSILRIQQVVRGDSAAYFCASSLQEPQYNEQFFGPGTRLTVL.

The chain employs TRBV4-1 and TRBJ2-6, with a weak D call TRBD1 (7 bases). This CDR3 is 19 amino acids long. Deletions cut 0 bases from V and 0 bases from J, with 15 bases between. Germline CDR1 reads MGHRA; CDR2 reads YSYEKL. CDR3 coding DNA: TGCGCCAGCAGCCAAGAAAACAGGGGAGGACTCTCTGGGGCCAACGTCCTGACTTTC. Translation gives CASSQENRGGLSGANVLTF.

The rearrangement links TRBV6-5 to TRBJ1-2, with D tentatively TRBD1 (6 bases). The germline V gene encodes CDR1 MNHEY and CDR2 SVGAGI. The CDR3 has 15 residues. The ends were cut back, 6 bases at V and 7 bases at J, with 21 bases in the middle. Written as DNA, the CDR3 is TGTGCCAGCAGAACTACAGGGTATTCTAGGGGTGGCTACACCTTC. It codes for CASRTTGYSRGGYTF.

This clone was seen a single time. This chain uses TRBV27 with TRBJ2-2, with D unclear. The CDR3 runs 15 residues. Germline V gene sequence: CDR1 MNHEY, CDR2 SMNVEV (reference sequence). Trimming took 2 bases from V and 3 from J, leaving 10 bases between them. This chain's CDR3 is CASSLVQADTGELFF. The CDR3 DNA follows: TGTGCCAGCAGTTTAGTGCAGGCCGACACCGGGGAGCTGTTTTTT.

This clone was recorded once. This chain links TRBV5-1 with TRBJ1-3; 7 nucleotides align to TRBD1. The CDR3 runs 14 residues. Germline loops: CDR1 SGHRS, CDR2 YFSETQ. V dropped 4 bases and J dropped 5; count of bases not matched to a gene: 6. The CDR3 here is CASSPPGQRNTIYF. As DNA, the CDR3 is TGCGCCAGCAGCCCCCCGGGACAGCGAAACACCATATATTTT.

The V and J genes are TRBV20-1 and TRBJ2-5; D uncertain. Judging by the DNA end, TRBJ2-7 fits better; the J call may be wrong. Germline CDR1 and CDR2: DFQATT and SNEGSKA (reference sequence). This CDR3 region has 11 residues. DNA of the CDR3: TGCAGTGCTAGGCGGCCAAGCGAGCAGTACTTC. As protein: CSARRPSEQYF.

This clone was found a few times. The V call is TRBV30, the J call TRBJ2-7, with 11 bases that match TRBD2. Germline assignment: CDR1 GTSNPN and CDR2 SVGIG (reference sequence). The V and J ends lost 5 bases and 1 base, in that order; junction bases with no gene match: 19. CDR3 length equals 19 residues. The CDR3 DNA reads TGTGCCTGGCCCGGCTTACTAGCGGGGGCCCACTGGGAGTCCTACGAGCAGTACTTC. Encoded protein: CAWPGLLAGAHWESYEQYF. Full variable domain (remainder filled in from reference TRBV30 and TRBJ2-7): SQTIHQWPATLVQPVGSPLSLECTVEGTSNPNLYWYRQAAGRGLQLLFYSVGIGQISSEVPQNLSASRPQDRQFILSSKKLLLSDSGFYLCAWPGLLAGAHWESYEQYFGPGTRLTVT.